This passage covers 4 T cell receptor beta chains from one sample sequenced in a study of T cell responses to AZD1222 COVID-19 vaccine. Data came from immunoSEQ multiplex PCR; TCRdb stores just in-frame clones and leaves some out. Here the sample spans over 130,000 clones, around 89% being singletons. The source material was peripheral blood, sampled on day 0 of AZD1222 vaccination. These receptors originate from an adult in good health.

The chain uses TRBV28 and TRBJ2-1; possible D gene TRBD1, 6 bases. CDR1 is MDHEN, CDR2 SYDVKM, per germline. This CDR3 is 16 amino acids long. V was trimmed by 6 bases and J by 2 bases, leaving 17 bases between them. CDR3 nucleotides: TGTGCCAGCAGACGTGTGTTGGGGGCCACCTACAATGAGCAGTTCTTC. This encodes CASRRVLGATYNEQFF.

The chain has TRBV3-1 (or the pseudogene TRBV3-2) and TRBJ1-2; no definite D call. V was trimmed by 0 bases and J by 6 bases, leaving 11 bases between them. The length of the CDR3 is 14 residues. Germline values: CDR1 LGHDT, CDR2 YNNKEL (reference sequence). CDR3 nucleotides: TGTGCCAGCAGCCAAGATTCCGGTGGGAATGGCTACACCTTC. Its protein product is CASSQDSGGNGYTF.

CDR3 sequence reads: CASSLETAVYGYTF. In nucleotides, the CDR3 is TGTGCCAGCAGCTTAGAAACTGCAGTCTATGGCTACACCTTC. The chain joins TRBV7-9 to TRBJ1-2, with D unresolved. The CDR3 has 14 residues. V lost 1 base to trimming and J lost 4 bases, with 10 bases between them. Germline CDR1 reads SEHNR; CDR2 reads FQNEAQ (reference sequence).

V gene TRBV11-2 combines with J gene TRBJ2-7; D is undetermined. With 7 bases removed from V and 0 bases from J, the gap between germline ends came to 4 bases. The CDR3 totals 11 residues. Germline lookup yields CDR1 SGHAT and CDR2 FQNNGV. DNA for the CDR3: TGTGCCAGCACGAGCTCCTACGAGCAGTACTTC. As protein: CASTSSYEQYF.